Listed here are 5 T cell receptor beta chains from one sample, sequenced in a study of T cell responses to AZD1222 COVID-19 vaccine. Only in-frame clones appear in the TCRdb table, and some are missing; sequencing was by immunoSEQ multiplex PCR. The sample carries some 86,000 clones, about nine tenths recorded once. This specimen was peripheral blood, taken 28 days after the second AZD1222 dose. The receptors derive from an adult who received the AZD1222 COVID-19 vaccine.

A single count supports this clone. V usage is TRBV7-8 and J usage is TRBJ1-2; D gene uncertain. The CDR3 length is 16 residues. Germline V gene sequence: CDR1 SGHVS, CDR2 FQNEAQ. V lost 1 base and J lost 6, with 18 bases in between. The CDR3, as DNA: TGTGCCAGCAGCTTAGACCCAGGCAGACAAGTCGATGGCTACACCTTC. Protein sequence: CASSLDPGRQVDGYTF. Looking up the rest from reference TRBV7-8 and TRBJ1-2 gives the full variable domain: GAGVSQSPRYKVAKRGQDVALRCDPISGHVSLFWYQQALGQGPEFLTYFQNEAQLDKSGLPSDRFFAERPEGSVSTLKIQRTQQEDSAVYLCASSLDPGRQVDGYTFGSGTRLTVV.

The V gene is TRBV28, the J gene TRBJ1-1; no reliable D call. Germline lookup yields CDR1 MDHEN and CDR2 SYDVKM. The CDR3 spans 13 residues. Trimming took off 11 bases at V and 2 bases at J, with 15 bases between the two ends. The CDR3 loop reads CAPPSLDNTEAFF. CDR3 sequence (DNA): TGTGCCCCCCCCAGCTTAGATAACACTGAAGCTTTCTTT.

CDR3 loop: CAIKDREGTEAFF. In DNA form, the CDR3 reads TGTGCCATCAAGGACAGGGAGGGCACTGAAGCTTTCTTT. The chain recombines TRBV10-3 with TRBJ1-1, with 8 nucleotides matching TRBD1. CDR3 length: 13 residues. CDR1 is ENHRY and CDR2 is SYGVKD in the germline V gene. V shed 7 bases, J shed 4 bases, and the junction held 5 bases outside the gene matches.

The chain links TRBV7-9 to TRBJ1-1; TRBD1 matches 9 bases. This CDR3 spans 15 amino acids. The ends lost 6 bases at V and 1 base at J; junction bases unmatched: 6. Germline assignment: CDR1 SEHNR and CDR2 FQNEAQ (reference sequence). CDR3 in DNA: TGTGCCAGCAGACCGCCGGGACAGGGGAACACTGAAGCTTTCTTT. Translation: CASRPPGQGNTEAFF.

The V and J genes are TRBV7-2 and TRBJ1-4; maybe TRBD1 (6 bases). With 3 bases removed from V and 8 bases from J, the gap between germline ends came to 13 bases. Germline V gene lookup returns CDR1 SGHTA and CDR2 FQGNSA. The CDR3 contains 14 residues. The CDR3 bases are TGTGCCAGCAGCTTCAGGGGAAACGAGGAAAAACTGTTTTTT. Translated: CASSFRGNEEKLFF. Together with reference TRBV7-2 and TRBJ1-4, the CDR3 gives the full variable domain: GAGVSQSPSNKVTEKGKDVELRCDPISGHTALYWYRQSLGQGLEFLIYFQGNSAPDKSGLPSDRFSAERTGGSVSTLTIQRTQQEDSAVYLCASSFRGNEEKLFFGSGTQLSVL.